Listed below are T cell receptor beta chains from one sample, sequenced in a study of a mutant IDH1 vaccine in newly diagnosed glioma. Sequenced by immunoSEQ multiplex PCR; TCRdb stores in-frame clones only, minus some. The sample has around 59,000 clones, 75% to 95% seen once. The material sequenced was PBMCs, taken from a glioma patient treated with radiotherapy, temozolomide or both. These TCRs come from a man aged 45-65 years with glioma. Each CDR3 is given with its conserved first and last residue. A D gene is named only where the DNA matches it firmly. For some rows the clone size is stated as once, few or many, or as a class when expanded; others skip it.

CASLTPPGRTNYGYTF	TGTGCCAGTCTAACACCTCCGGGACGCACTAACTATGGCTACACCTTC	16	NA	NA	TRBV19	TRBJ1-2
CASTGDNYGYTF	TGCGCCAGCACAGGGGATAACTATGGCTACACCTTC	12	NA	NA	TRBV4-1	TRBJ1-2
CASAGDSNQPQHF	TGTGCCAGTGCAGGGGATAGCAATCAGCCCCAGCATTTT	13	NA	NA	TRBV19	TRBJ1-5
CASSIPGNTEAFF	TGTGCCAGCAGCATACCGGGAAACACTGAAGCTTTCTTT	13	NA	NA	TRBV5-6	TRBJ1-1
CASSLKSGRAGYF	TGTGCCAGCAGTTTAAAGAGCGGGAGGGCAGGGTACTTC	13	NA	TRBD2	TRBV27	TRBJ2-7
CASELARARDVGQETQYF	TGTGCCAGCGAATTAGCAAGAGCCAGGGATGTTGGACAAGAGACCCAGTACTTC	18	NA	NA	TRBV7-9	TRBJ2-5
CASSLGQGYYEQYF	TGTGCCAGCAGCTTGGGTCAGGGCTACTACGAGCAGTACTTC	14	NA	NA	TRBV5-4	TRBJ2-7
CASGYNEQFF	TGTGCCAGCGGTTACAATGAGCAGTTCTTC	10	NA	NA	TRBV19	TRBJ2-1
CASSVGAGGHKKLFF	TGTGCCAGCAGCGTAGGCGCCGGGGGACACAAAAAACTGTTTTTT	15	NA	NA	TRBV9	TRBJ1-4
CASSLGSAGLGNTIYF	TGCGCCAGCAGCTTGGGGTCGGCAGGTTTGGGAAACACCATATATTTT	16	NA	NA	TRBV5-1	TRBJ1-3
CASSVDSGRSEQYF	TGTGCCAGCAGCGTAGATTCAGGGAGGAGCGAGCAGTACTTC	14	NA	NA	TRBV9	TRBJ2-7
CASRVSGDTQYF	TGTGCCAGTCGCGTTTCTGGAGATACGCAGTATTTT	12	NA	NA	TRBV19	TRBJ2-3
CASSPAGANDEQYF	TGTGCCAGCAGTCCTGCAGGGGCGAACGACGAGCAGTACTTC	14	NA	NA	TRBV6-1	TRBJ2-7
CASSPYRGSGYGYTF	TGTGCCAGCAGTCCATACAGGGGATCGGGCTATGGCTACACCTTC	15	NA	TRBD1	TRBV6-5	TRBJ1-2
CASSREQGAGGYTF	TGTGCCAGCAGCCGCGAACAGGGGGCGGGGGGCTACACCTTC	14	NA	TRBD1	TRBV5-6	TRBJ1-2
CASSVEPNTDTQYF	TGTGCCAGCAGCGTAGAACCGAACACAGATACGCAGTATTTT	14	NA	NA	TRBV9	TRBJ2-3
CASTRGTSSTDTQYF	TGTGCCAGCACCAGAGGGACCTCGAGCACAGATACGCAGTATTTT	15	NA	NA	TRBV6-1	TRBJ2-3
CASSGTGANYEQYF	TGTGCCAGTAGTGGGACAGGGGCGAACTACGAGCAGTACTTC	14	NA	TRBD1	TRBV19	TRBJ2-7
CASSESASGSYGSADTQYF	TGTGCCAGCAGTGAATCGGCTAGCGGGAGCTACGGGTCGGCAGATACGCAGTATTTT	19	NA	TRBD2	TRBV6-1	TRBJ2-3
CASSRDRGEKLFF	TGTGCCAGCAGCCGGGACAGGGGAGAAAAACTGTTTTTT	13	NA	TRBD1	TRBV28	TRBJ1-4
CASSSASGGAYEQYF	TGTGCCAGCAGCTCAGCTAGCGGGGGAGCCTACGAGCAGTACTTC	15	once	TRBD2	TRBV9	TRBJ2-7
CASSLGPRARGRSYEQYF	TGTGCCAGCAGCTTAGGCCCACGGGCGAGGGGAAGGTCCTACGAGCAGTACTTC	18	NA	NA	TRBV13	TRBJ2-7
CASSFPGGLQETQYF	TGTGCCAGCAGTTTCCCAGGGGGGTTACAAGAGACCCAGTACTTC	15	NA	NA	TRBV28	TRBJ2-5
CASSPVGTGTEAFF	TGTGCCAGCAGCCCCGTGGGGACCGGGACTGAAGCTTTCTTT	14	NA	NA	TRBV25-1	TRBJ1-1
CAIQEQNTEAFF	TGTGCCATCCAGGAGCAGAACACTGAAGCTTTCTTT	12	NA	NA	TRBV7-9	TRBJ1-1
CAWSVPLVRQVYTF	TGTGCCTGGAGTGTACCTTTGGTTCGACAGGTCTACACCTTC	14	NA	NA	TRBV30	TRBJ1-2
CASSRDSSNQPQHF	TGTGCCAGCAGCCGGGATTCTAGCAATCAGCCCCAGCATTTT	14	NA	NA	TRBV7-9	TRBJ1-5
CASRPGSSEAFF	TGTGCCAGCAGACCAGGGTCCTCCGAAGCTTTCTTT	12	NA	NA	TRBV6-6	TRBJ1-1
CASSLVGGGAGGEQFF	TGTGCCAGCAGCTTGGTGGGCGGGGGGGCAGGTGGTGAGCAGTTCTTC	16	NA	TRBD2	TRBV5-4	TRBJ2-1
CASSPTGEETQYF	TGTGCCAGCAGTCCAACAGGGGAAGAGACCCAGTACTTC	13	NA	TRBD1	TRBV7-9	TRBJ2-5
CASRPDRSLYNEQFF	TGTGCCAGCAGGCCGGACAGGTCCCTCTACAATGAGCAGTTCTTC	15	NA	TRBD1	TRBV6-5	TRBJ2-1
CASSSPGAGNSPLHF	TGTGCCAGCAGCTCCCCGGGGGCCGGTAATTCACCCCTCCACTTT	15	NA	NA	TRBV28	TRBJ1-6
CASSPTSGGKGEQFF	TGTGCCAGCTCTCCGACTAGCGGGGGCAAAGGTGAGCAGTTCTTC	15	NA	TRBD2	TRBV18	TRBJ2-1
CASSVGFGQPQHF	TGCGCCAGCAGTGTCGGGTTCGGTCAGCCCCAGCATTTT	13	NA	NA	TRBV10-1	TRBJ1-5
CASSKGQGAYNEQFF	TGTGCCAGCAGCAAGGGACAGGGTGCCTACAATGAGCAGTTCTTC	15	NA	TRBD1	TRBV9	TRBJ2-1
CASSLDGLAVLGNEQFF	TGTGCCAGCAGCTTAGATGGGCTAGCGGTACTAGGGAATGAGCAGTTCTTC	17	NA	TRBD2	TRBV7-3	TRBJ2-1
CASSPRQGQGSETQYF	TGCGCCAGCAGCCCCCGCCAGGGACAGGGGAGTGAGACCCAGTACTTC	16	NA	TRBD1	TRBV5-1	TRBJ2-5
CAWSIQGGQPQHF	TGTGCCTGGAGTATCCAGGGTGGACAGCCCCAGCATTTT	13	NA	NA	TRBV30	TRBJ1-5
CATSRAGDSSPLHF	TGTGCCACCAGCAGAGCTGGAGACTCCTCACCCCTCCACTTT	14	NA	NA	TRBV15	TRBJ1-6
CASSQIILVNTGELFF	TGTGCCAGCAGCCAAATTATCTTAGTGAACACCGGGGAGCTGTTTTTT	16	NA	NA	TRBV4-2	TRBJ2-2
CASRAAEGTDTQYF	TGTGCCAGCAGGGCAGCGGAGGGGACAGATACGCAGTATTTT	14	NA	NA	TRBV2	TRBJ2-3